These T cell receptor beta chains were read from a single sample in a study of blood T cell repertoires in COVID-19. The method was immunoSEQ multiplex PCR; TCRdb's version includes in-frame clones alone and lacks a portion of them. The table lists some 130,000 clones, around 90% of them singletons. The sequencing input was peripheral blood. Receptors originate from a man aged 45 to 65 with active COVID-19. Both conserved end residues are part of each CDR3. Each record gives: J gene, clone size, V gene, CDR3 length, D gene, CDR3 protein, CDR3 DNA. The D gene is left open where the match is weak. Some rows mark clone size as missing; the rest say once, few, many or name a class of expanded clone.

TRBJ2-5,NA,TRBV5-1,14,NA,CASQVGGATETQYF,TGCGCCAGCCAGGTGGGGGGAGCGACGGAGACCCAGTACTTC
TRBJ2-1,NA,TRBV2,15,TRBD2,CASSARLAGDNEQFF,TGTGCCAGCAGCGCCAGGCTAGCGGGGGACAATGAGCAGTTCTTC
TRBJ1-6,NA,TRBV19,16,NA,CASTSLNRVYNSPLHF,TGTGCCAGTACCTCACTCAACAGGGTCTATAATTCACCCCTCCACTTT
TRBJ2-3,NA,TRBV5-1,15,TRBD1,CASSNFPTGADTQYF,TGCGCCAGCAGCAATTTCCCAACAGGGGCAGATACGCAGTATTTT
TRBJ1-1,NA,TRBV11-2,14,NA,CASSFTRGSTEAFF,TGTGCCAGCAGCTTCACCCGGGGGAGCACTGAAGCTTTCTTT
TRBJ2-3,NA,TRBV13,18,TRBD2,CASSPRDLGLADTDTQYF,TGTGCCAGCAGCCCCCGGGACCTCGGACTAGCGGACACAGATACGCAGTATTTT
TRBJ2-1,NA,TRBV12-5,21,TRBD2,CASGLVIGSLAGGSSYNEQFF,TGTGCTAGTGGTTTGGTTATCGGGAGTCTAGCGGGAGGGAGCTCCTACAATGAGCAGTTCTTC
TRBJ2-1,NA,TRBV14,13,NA,CASSLLGGNEQFF,TGTGCCAGCAGCCTCCTGGGGGGCAATGAGCAGTTCTTC
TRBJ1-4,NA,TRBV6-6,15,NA,CASSAPGGWGEKLFF,TGTGCCAGCAGTGCCCCAGGAGGTTGGGGTGAAAAACTGTTTTTT
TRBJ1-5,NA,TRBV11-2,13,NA,CASSDQGNQPQHF,TGTGCCAGCAGCGATCAGGGAAATCAGCCCCAGCATTTT
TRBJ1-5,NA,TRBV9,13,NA,CASSVTGNQPQHF,TGTGCCAGCAGCGTAACGGGCAATCAGCCCCAGCATTTT
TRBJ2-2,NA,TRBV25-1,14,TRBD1,CASSPRTGIGELFF,TGTGCCAGCAGTCCCCGGACAGGGATTGGTGAGCTGTTTTTT
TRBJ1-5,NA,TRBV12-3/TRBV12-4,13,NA,CASSLQSNQPQHF,TGTGCCAGCAGTTTGCAGAGCAATCAGCCCCAGCATTTT
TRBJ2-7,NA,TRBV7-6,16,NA,CASSLGVGGAEVEQYF,TGTGCCAGCAGCTTAGGAGTTGGGGGGGCAGAGGTCGAGCAGTACTTC
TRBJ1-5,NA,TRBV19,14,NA,CASSIVGGNQPQHF,TGTGCCAGTAGTATCGTCGGGGGCAATCAGCCCCAGCATTTT
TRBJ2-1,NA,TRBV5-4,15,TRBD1,CASSLKGQGAHEQFF,TGTGCCAGCAGCTTGAAAGGACAGGGGGCACACGAGCAGTTCTTC
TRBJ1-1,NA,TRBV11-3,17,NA,CASSDPGPGGGNTEAFF,TGTGCCAGCAGCGATCCGGGCCCCGGGGGAGGGAACACTGAAGCTTTCTTT
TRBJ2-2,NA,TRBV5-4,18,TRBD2,CASSIQLAGGMNTGELFF,TGTGCCAGCAGCATTCAACTAGCGGGGGGGATGAACACCGGGGAGCTGTTTTTT
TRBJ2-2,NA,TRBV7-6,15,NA,CASSPSDTYTGELFF,TGTGCCAGCAGCCCCTCGGACACTTACACCGGGGAGCTGTTTTTT
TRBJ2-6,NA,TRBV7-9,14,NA,CASSRVTGANVLTF,TGTGCCAGCAGCCGAGTAACTGGGGCCAACGTCCTGACTTTC
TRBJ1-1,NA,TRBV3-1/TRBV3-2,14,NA,CASTRGGPNTEAFF,TGTGCCAGCACCCGGGGGGGTCCGAACACTGAAGCTTTCTTT
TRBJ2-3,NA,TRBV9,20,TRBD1,CASSGNQGQTVAASTDTQYF,TGTGCCAGCAGCGGAAATCAGGGACAGACCGTGGCGGCTAGCACAGATACGCAGTATTTT
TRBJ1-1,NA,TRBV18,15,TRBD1,CASSPGQGMNTEAFF,TGTGCCAGCTCACCGGGACAGGGGATGAACACTGAAGCTTTCTTT
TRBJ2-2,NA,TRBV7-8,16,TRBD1,CASSSPGQGHTGELFF,TGTGCCAGCAGCTCCCCGGGACAGGGGCACACCGGGGAGCTGTTTTTT
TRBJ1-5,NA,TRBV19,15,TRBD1,CASSQGQGSGQPQHF,TGTGCCAGTAGCCAAGGACAGGGGTCAGGTCAGCCCCAGCATTTT
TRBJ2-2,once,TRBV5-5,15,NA,CASSLSGQHTGELFF,TGTGCCAGCAGCTTAAGCGGCCAACACACCGGGGAGCTGTTTTTT
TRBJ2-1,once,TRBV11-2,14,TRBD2,CASSLGLAEAGQFF,TGTGCCAGCAGCTTAGGACTAGCGGAGGCAGGGCAGTTCTTC
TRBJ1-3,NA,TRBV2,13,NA,CASGRIPGNTIYF,TGTGCCAGCGGCAGGATCCCTGGAAACACCATATATTTT
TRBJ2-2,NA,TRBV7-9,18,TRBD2,CASSLRAGLAIDTGELFF,TGTGCCAGCAGCCTCAGGGCGGGACTAGCGATAGACACCGGGGAGCTGTTTTTT
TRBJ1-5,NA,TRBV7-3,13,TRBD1,CASSLDRNQPQHF,TGTGCCAGCAGCTTGGACAGGAATCAGCCCCAGCATTTT
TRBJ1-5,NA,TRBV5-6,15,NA,CASSLGRGEGQPQHF,TGTGCCAGCAGCTTAGGGCGGGGCGAAGGTCAGCCCCAGCATTTT
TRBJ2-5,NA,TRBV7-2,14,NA,CASSLAGAAETQYF,TGTGCCAGCAGCTTAGCGGGAGCGGCAGAGACCCAGTACTTC
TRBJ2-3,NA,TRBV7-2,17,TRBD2,CASSSPWGTRNTDTQYF,TGTGCCAGCAGCTCCCCATGGGGGACTAGAAACACAGATACGCAGTATTTT
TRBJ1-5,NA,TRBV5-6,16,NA,CASSLFGGGGNQPQHF,TGTGCCAGCAGCTTGTTTGGGGGAGGTGGCAATCAGCCCCAGCATTTT
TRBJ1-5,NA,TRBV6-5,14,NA,CASSPRYINQPQHF,TGTGCCAGCAGCCCCAGGTACATCAATCAGCCCCAGCATTTT
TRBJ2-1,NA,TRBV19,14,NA,CASSPGLNYNEQFF,TGTGCCAGTAGTCCGGGACTTAACTACAATGAGCAGTTCTTC
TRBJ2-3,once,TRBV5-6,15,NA,CASSLNQGGADTQYF,TGTGCCAGCAGCTTGAACCAGGGTGGCGCAGATACGCAGTATTTT
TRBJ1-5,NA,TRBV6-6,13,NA,CATERDSNQPQHF,TGTGCCACCGAGAGGGATAGCAATCAGCCCCAGCATTTT
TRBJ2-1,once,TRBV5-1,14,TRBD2,CASSTSGSANEQFF,TGCGCCAGCAGCACTAGCGGGAGTGCGAATGAGCAGTTCTTC
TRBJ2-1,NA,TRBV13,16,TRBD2,CASSSENREGPGEQFF,TGTGCCAGCAGCTCTGAGAACCGGGAGGGCCCTGGTGAGCAGTTCTTC
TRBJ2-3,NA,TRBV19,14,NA,CASSIDLGTDTQYF,TGTGCCAGTAGTATAGATCTAGGAACCGATACGCAGTATTTT
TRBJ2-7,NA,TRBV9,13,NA,CASSLVGGAEQYF,TGTGCCAGCAGCTTAGTAGGGGGAGCGGAGCAGTACTTC
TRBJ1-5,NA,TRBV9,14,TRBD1,CASSVGTGDQPQHF,TGTGCCAGCAGCGTAGGGACAGGGGATCAGCCCCAGCATTTT
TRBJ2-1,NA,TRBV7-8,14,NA,CASSLTDRDTKQFF,TGTGCCAGCAGCTTAACTGACCGGGACACTAAGCAGTTCTTC
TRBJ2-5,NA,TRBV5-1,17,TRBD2,CASSLGIAGVFQETQYF,TGCGCCAGCAGCTTGGGTATAGCGGGGGTATTCCAAGAGACCCAGTACTTC
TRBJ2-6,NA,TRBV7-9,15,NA,CASSPFGSGANVLTF,TGTGCCAGCAGCCCGTTCGGCTCTGGGGCCAACGTCCTGACTTTC
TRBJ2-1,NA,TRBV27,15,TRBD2,CAPRTPSGSYNEQFF,TGTGCCCCTAGGACCCCTAGCGGATCATACAATGAGCAGTTCTTC
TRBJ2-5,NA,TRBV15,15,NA,CATSRTGLGGETQYF,TGTGCCACCAGCAGAACGGGACTCGGCGGGGAGACCCAGTACTTC
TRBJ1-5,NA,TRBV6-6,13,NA,CASASGGNQPQHF,TGTGCCAGCGCCTCCGGGGGCAATCAGCCCCAGCATTTT